These 3 T cell receptor beta chains came from one sample sequenced in a study of T-cell reconstitution after alpha-beta-depleted transplantation in children (TCRdb year 2016). Library prep was done by PCR. Instrument on record: Illumina HiSeq 2500. Molecular barcoding was employed in the preparation of TCR libraries, with unique molecular identifiers being used to normalize TCRbeta repertoire quantification. The public reads were quality trimmed at Q25 with fastp and then assembled into clones with MiXCR by TCRdb, keeping productive beta chains. Each entry is one CDR3 protein sequence, shown with its most common DNA and genes. Across this sample there are about a million distinct CDR3 sequences, with 25% to 30% seen only once. About 28% of the sample comes from the top ten. Read against the paper, the sample's treatment or condition label means: allogeneic hematopoietic cell transplantation with graft depleted of TCRalphabeta T cells and CD19 B cells.

The sequences come from PBMCs, mostly from graft donor cells, collected 360 days after TCRalphabeta/CD19-depleted stem cell transplant. These receptors all come from a boy younger than two who had a stem cell transplant for SCID, so the T cells may come from the graft donor.

This clonotype was seen a handful of times. The chain employs TRBV5-1 and TRBJ2-2; D gene ambiguous. V lost 5 bases and J 5 bases, leaving 16 bases between the germline ends. Germline V CDR1 and CDR2: SGHRS, YFSETQ. This CDR3 has 15 amino acids. The chain's CDR3 is CASSFSQLRTGELFF. The CDR3 region has the DNA TGCGCCAGCAGTTTTTCCCAGCTCAGGACCGGGGAGCTGTTTTTT.

The chain employs TRBV18 and TRBJ2-7; maybe TRBD2 (5 bases). The CDR3 contains 14 residues. Between the trimmed V and J ends, which lost 8 bases and 0 bases, there was a span of 14 bases. Germline V CDR1 and CDR2: KGHSH, LQKENI. CDR3 nucleotides: TGTGCCAGCGCGACCGGGATCCTCTCCTACGAGCAGTACTTC. Protein product: CASATGILSYEQYF.

There are a few counts of this clonotype. The V gene is TRBV5-1, the J gene TRBJ2-7, with D possibly TRBD1 on 6 matching bases. The V and J ends lost 4 bases and 4 bases respectively, with 12 bases between them. The CDR3 is 13 residues long. Germline-derived CDR1 and CDR2 are SGHRS and YFSETQ. The CDR3 spells CASSGQQGYEQYF. The CDR3 DNA reads as TGCGCCAGCAGCGGGCAACAGGGTTACGAGCAGTACTTC.